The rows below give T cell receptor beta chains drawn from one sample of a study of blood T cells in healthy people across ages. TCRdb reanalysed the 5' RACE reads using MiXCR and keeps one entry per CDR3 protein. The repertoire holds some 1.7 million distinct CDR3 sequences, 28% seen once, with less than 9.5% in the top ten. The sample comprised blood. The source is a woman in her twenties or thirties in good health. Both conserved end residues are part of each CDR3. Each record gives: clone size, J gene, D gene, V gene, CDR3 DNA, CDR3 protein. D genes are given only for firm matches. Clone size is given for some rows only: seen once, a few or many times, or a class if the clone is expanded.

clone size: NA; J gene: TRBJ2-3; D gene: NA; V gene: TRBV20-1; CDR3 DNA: TGCAGTGCTGGCCGGGACACTAGCACAGATACGCAGTATTTT; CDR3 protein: CSAGRDTSTDTQYF
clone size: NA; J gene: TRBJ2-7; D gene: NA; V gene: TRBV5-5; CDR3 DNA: TGTGCCAGCAGTAGGGACGCCCCCTACGAGCAGTACTTC; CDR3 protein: CASSRDAPYEQYF
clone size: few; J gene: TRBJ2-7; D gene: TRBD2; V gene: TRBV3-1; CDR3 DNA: TGTGCCAGCAGCCAATTGCGGGAGTACTACGAGCAGTACTTC; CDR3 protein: CASSQLREYYEQYF
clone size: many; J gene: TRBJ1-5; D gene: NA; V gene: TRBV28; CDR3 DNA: TGTGCCAGCAGCCCCGCGGCCAGGGGAAGCAATCAGCCCCAGCATTTT; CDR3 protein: CASSPAARGSNQPQHF
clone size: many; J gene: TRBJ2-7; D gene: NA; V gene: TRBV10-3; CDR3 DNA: TGTGCCATCAGTGAGCCCTCCGAGGGAGCGGGCGAGCAGTACTTC; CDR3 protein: CAISEPSEGAGEQYF
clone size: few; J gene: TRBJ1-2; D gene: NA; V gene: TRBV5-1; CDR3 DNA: TGCGCCAGCAGCTTGGGAGTCGGAACCGATGGCTACACCTTC; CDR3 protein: CASSLGVGTDGYTF
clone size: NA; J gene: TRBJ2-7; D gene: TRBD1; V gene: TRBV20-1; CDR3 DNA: TGCAGTGTTTCCACCGGGACAGGGGCACTCTACGAGCAGTACTTC; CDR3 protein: CSVSTGTGALYEQYF
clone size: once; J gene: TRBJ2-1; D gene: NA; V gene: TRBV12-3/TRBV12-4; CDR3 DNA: TGTGCCAGCAGTTTACGCCAGGGGTTTTACAATGAGCAGTTCTTC; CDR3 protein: CASSLRQGFYNEQFF
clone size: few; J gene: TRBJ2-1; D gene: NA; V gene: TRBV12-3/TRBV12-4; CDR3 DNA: TGTGCCAGCAGATTACTTTGGGGGAATGAGCAGTTCTTC; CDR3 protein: CASRLLWGNEQFF
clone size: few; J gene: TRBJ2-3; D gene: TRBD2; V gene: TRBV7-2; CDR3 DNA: TGTGCCAGCAGCTTAGACCACGGGACTAGTTCAGATACGCAGTATTTT; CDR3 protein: CASSLDHGTSSDTQYF
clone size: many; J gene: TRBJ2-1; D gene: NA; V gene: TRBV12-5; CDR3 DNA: TGTGCTAGTGGTTTTACCTACAATGAGCAGTTCTTC; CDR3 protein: CASGFTYNEQFF
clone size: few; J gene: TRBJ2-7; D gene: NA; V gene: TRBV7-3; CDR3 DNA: TGTGCCAGCAGCCCAGGGGGGGTTCCTTCCTACGAGCAGTACTTC; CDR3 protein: CASSPGGVPSYEQYF
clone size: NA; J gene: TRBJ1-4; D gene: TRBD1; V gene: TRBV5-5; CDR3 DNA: TGTGCCAGCAGTCAGGGGGATGAGGGGCCGGGAGAAAAACTGTTTTTT; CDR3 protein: CASSQGDEGPGEKLFF
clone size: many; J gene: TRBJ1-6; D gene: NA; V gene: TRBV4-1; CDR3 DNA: TGCGCCAGCAGCCAGCAGGGCCAGTCACCCCTCCACTTT; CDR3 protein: CASSQQGQSPLHF
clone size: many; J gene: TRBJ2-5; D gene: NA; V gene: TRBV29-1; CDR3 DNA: TGCAGCGTTGCCGAGACTGCCAAAGAGACCCAGTACTTC; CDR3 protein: CSVAETAKETQYF
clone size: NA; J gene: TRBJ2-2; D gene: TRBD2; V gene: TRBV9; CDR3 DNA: TGTGCCAGCAGCGTAGTTCCTAGCGGGCCGAACACCGGGGAGCTGTTTTTT; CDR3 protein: CASSVVPSGPNTGELFF
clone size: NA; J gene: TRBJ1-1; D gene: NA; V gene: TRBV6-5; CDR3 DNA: TGTGCCAGCAGTTACTCGAGGAAGGCGAACACTGAAGCTTTCTTT; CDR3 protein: CASSYSRKANTEAFF
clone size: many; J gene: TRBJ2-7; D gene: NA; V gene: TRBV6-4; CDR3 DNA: TGTGCCAGCACTCTAAACAGGGGACATCGGTCGGGGGCCGAGGTAGTGCAGTACTTC; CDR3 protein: CASTLNRGHRSGAEVVQYF
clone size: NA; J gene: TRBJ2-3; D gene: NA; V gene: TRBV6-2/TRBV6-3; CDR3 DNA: TGTGCCAGCAGACGAGGGGACAAAGCAGATACGCAGTATTTT; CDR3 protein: CASRRGDKADTQYF
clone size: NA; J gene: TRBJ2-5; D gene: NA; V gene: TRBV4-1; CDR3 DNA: TGCGCCAGCAGCCGGCAGGGCGAAAAAGAGACCCAGTACTTC; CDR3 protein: CASSRQGEKETQYF
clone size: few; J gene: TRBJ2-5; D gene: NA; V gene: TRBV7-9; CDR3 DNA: TGTGCCAGCAGCCCCGATCCCGGGAAACAGGAGACCCAGTACTTC; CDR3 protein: CASSPDPGKQETQYF
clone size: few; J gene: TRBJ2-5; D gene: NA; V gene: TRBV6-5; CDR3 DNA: TGTGCCAGCAGTTACTCGTCCGACATGGGGAGGGAGACCCAGTACTTC; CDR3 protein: CASSYSSDMGRETQYF
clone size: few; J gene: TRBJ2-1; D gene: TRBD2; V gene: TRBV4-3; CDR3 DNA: TGCGCCAGCAGCCAAGAAGTACCTGGGACTAGCGGGAGTGGCTCCTACAATGAGCAGTTCTTC; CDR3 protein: CASSQEVPGTSGSGSYNEQFF
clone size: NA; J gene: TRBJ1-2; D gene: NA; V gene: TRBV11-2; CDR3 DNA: TGTGCCAGCAGCACCTTTGGGGCGGAAGTGGGGATATATGGCTACACCTTC; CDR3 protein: CASSTFGAEVGIYGYTF